Listed below are T cell receptor beta chains from one sample, sequenced in a study of cytomegalovirus exposure and HLA in healthy donors. Using immunoSEQ multiplex PCR, the repertoire was profiled, and TCRdb retains in-frame clones only, with some absent. This table has about 160,000 clones, more than 60% appearing once. Sequencing input: PBMCs. Source of these receptors: a young woman in good health and CMV-seronegative. Both conserved end residues are part of each CDR3. Fields, in order: CDR3 length, V gene, D gene, J gene, clone size, CDR3 DNA, CDR3 protein. The D gene is left open where the match is weak. Some rows have no size entry. The others give once, few or many, or a class for an expanded clone.

>19|TRBV28|TRBD2|TRBJ2-7|NA
TGTGCCAGCAGTTTTGTTCGAGGTAGCGGGGGCCCTAAGGGCAAAGAGCAGTACTTC
CASSFVRGSGGPKGKEQYF
>12|TRBV29-1|NA|TRBJ2-3|NA
TGCAGCGCCAGACTAGTTTCAGATACGCAGTATTTT
CSARLVSDTQYF
>14|TRBV25-1|NA|TRBJ2-7|few
TGTGCCAGCAGTGACCCCGGGACATTGGGCGAGCAGTACTTC
CASSDPGTLGEQYF
>15|TRBV19|TRBD1|TRBJ2-1|once
TGTGCCAGTAGTACCGCGACAGGGGGCTTGAATGAGCAGTTCTTC
CASSTATGGLNEQFF
>15|TRBV9|NA|TRBJ1-2|NA
TGTGCCAGCAGCGTAGCGATGGCCGCTAACTATGGCTACACCTTC
CASSVAMAANYGYTF
>17|TRBV25-1|TRBD2|TRBJ2-1|NA
TGTGCCAGCAGTGAGGCACTAGCGGGGGGACGGTGGAATGAGCAGTTCTTC
CASSEALAGGRWNEQFF
>13|TRBV5-4|NA|TRBJ2-1|NA
TGTGCCAGCAGCTTGGGGGGTGAGGGTGAGCAGTTCTTC
CASSLGGEGEQFF
>15|TRBV30|TRBD2|TRBJ2-1|few
TGTGCCTGGAGAGGAGGCGGGGGATACTACAATGAGCAGTTCTTC
CAWRGGGGYYNEQFF
>14|TRBV6-1|TRBD1|TRBJ2-7|NA
TGTGCCAGCCGCCGGGACAGCGATGCCTACGAGCAGTACTTC
CASRRDSDAYEQYF
>18|TRBV5-1|TRBD2|TRBJ2-2|NA
TGCGCCAGCAGCTTGGCCGGCGGGGGGACCACGAACACCGGGGAGCTGTTTTTT
CASSLAGGGTTNTGELFF
>16|TRBV27|TRBD2|TRBJ2-6|NA
TGTGCCAGCAGTTTCCACGGGGGGAGTGGGGCCAACGTCCTGACTTTC
CASSFHGGSGANVLTF
>12|TRBV30|NA|TRBJ1-1|NA
TGTGCCTGGAGTGGTATAAGGGGGGGAGCTTTCTTT
CAWSGIRGGAFF
>11|TRBV29-1|NA|TRBJ2-7|NA
TGCAGCGCCCGCGTGTCCTCCGAGCAGTACTTC
CSARVSSEQYF
>16|TRBV27|TRBD1|TRBJ1-2|NA
TGTGCCAGCAGTTTAAGGCCCCCACAGGGGGCCTCTGGCTACACCTTC
CASSLRPPQGASGYTF
>17|TRBV6-4|NA|TRBJ2-6|NA
TGTGCCAGCAGTAACTCGAACAACACGTCTGGGGCCAACGGCCTGACTTTC
CASSNSNNTSGANGLTF
>16|TRBV5-1|TRBD1|TRBJ1-3|once
TGCGCCAGCAGCTTAGGGGACAGCCTCTCTGGAAACACCATATATTTT
CASSLGDSLSGNTIYF
>15|TRBV6-1|NA|TRBJ2-6|few
TGTGCCAGCAGTGATACGGTCTCTGGGGCCAACGTCCTGACTTTC
CASSDTVSGANVLTF
>15|TRBV7-7|NA|TRBJ2-1|NA
TGTGCCAGCAGCTTATCGTCAGGGGGGCGCAATGAGCAGTTCTTC
CASSLSSGGRNEQFF
>15|TRBV9|NA|TRBJ2-5|NA
TGTGCCAGCAGCGTAGGGAGAGGGGGGGTAGAGACCCAGTACTTC
CASSVGRGGVETQYF
>13|TRBV27|TRBD1|TRBJ2-7|NA
TGTGCCAGCAGTGGGGGACAGGGTCACGAGCAGTACTTC
CASSGGQGHEQYF
>13|TRBV5-1|NA|TRBJ1-5|NA
TGCGCCAGCAGCTTGGTGCCAGATCAGCCCCAGCATTTT
CASSLVPDQPQHF
>14|TRBV4-1|TRBD2|TRBJ2-7|NA
TGCGCCAGCAGCCAGGCGGGGGGAGACCACGAGCAGTACTTC
CASSQAGGDHEQYF
>17|TRBV19|NA|TRBJ1-5|NA
TGTGCCAGTAGTCTCGGAGGACCAGCCTATAGCAATCAGCCCCAGCATTTT
CASSLGGPAYSNQPQHF
>16|TRBV5-1|NA|TRBJ2-5|NA
TGCGCCAGCAGCTTGGTCGAGTCGCCGTACCAAGAGACCCAGTACTTC
CASSLVESPYQETQYF
>14|TRBV5-5|NA|TRBJ1-2|NA
TGTGCCAGCAGCTCAATGCCAGGCAACTATGGCTACACCTTC
CASSSMPGNYGYTF
>14|TRBV7-2|TRBD2|TRBJ2-7|NA
TGTGCCAGCAGCGCCTGGACTAGCTCCTACGAGCAGTACTTC
CASSAWTSSYEQYF
>14|TRBV2|TRBD2|TRBJ2-3|NA
TGTGCCAGCAGGTCGCTAGCGGGGTTTGATACGCAGTATTTT
CASRSLAGFDTQYF
>13|TRBV29-1|NA|TRBJ1-4|NA
TGCAGCGTCGGGGTACCTAGCGATGAAAAACTGTTTTTT
CSVGVPSDEKLFF
>11|TRBV19|NA|TRBJ1-1|NA
TGTGCCAGTAGCCCGGGGGTTGAAGCTTTCTTT
CASSPGVEAFF
>15|TRBV4-1|NA|TRBJ1-1|NA
TGCGCCAGCAGCCAAGTAAGTCGGCAGGACACTGAAGCTTTCTTT
CASSQVSRQDTEAFF
>18|TRBV18|TRBD1|TRBJ1-3|NA
TGTGCCAGCTCACCCTACTATCAGACAGGGAGCTCTGGAAACACCATATATTTT
CASSPYYQTGSSGNTIYF
>13|TRBV19|NA|TRBJ1-5|NA
TGTGCCAGTAGTCCCACAGGCTATCAGCCCCAGCATTTT
CASSPTGYQPQHF
>14|TRBV6-5|NA|TRBJ1-4|NA
TGTGCCAGCAGTTATTCACAGACTAATGAAAAACTGTTTTTT
CASSYSQTNEKLFF
>19|TRBV11-3|TRBD2|TRBJ2-1|NA
TGTGCCAGCAGCTCCGGGACTAGCGGGGGGTATAGAACCTACAATGAGCAGTTCTTC
CASSSGTSGGYRTYNEQFF
>13|TRBV7-9|TRBD1|TRBJ2-5|few
TGTGCCAGCAGCTGGGACAGCCAAGAGACCCAGTACTTC
CASSWDSQETQYF
>12|TRBV11-2|NA|TRBJ1-6|NA
TGTGCCAGCGCCTACTGGAATTCACCCCTCCACTTT
CASAYWNSPLHF
>14|TRBV7-6|NA|TRBJ1-3|NA
TGTGCCAGCAGCTTAACATTCTCTGGAAACACCATATATTTT
CASSLTFSGNTIYF
>14|TRBV5-1|TRBD1|TRBJ1-4|NA
TGCGCCAGCAGCTCCGGACAGGGTAATGAAAAACTGTTTTTT
CASSSGQGNEKLFF
>12|TRBV28|TRBD1|TRBJ1-1|NA
TGTGCCAGCGGGGGGACAGCCTTACGGGCTTTCTTT
CASGGTALRAFF
>14|TRBV27|NA|TRBJ1-1|NA
TGTGCCAGCAGTTCCCTAGGGGAGGTCTCTGAAGCTTTCTTT
CASSSLGEVSEAFF
>16|TRBV15|NA|TRBJ1-2|NA
TGTGCCACCAGCAGAGAAATTCAGGGCGGCCTCTATGGCTACACCTTC
CATSREIQGGLYGYTF
>14|TRBV19|NA|TRBJ2-5|NA
TGTGCCAGTAGTATCACAGCTTTTAGGGAGACCCAGTACTTC
CASSITAFRETQYF
>17|TRBV5-1|NA|TRBJ2-6|NA
TGCGCCAGCAGCTTGGTTGCAGGAAGCTCTGGGGCCAACGTCCTGACTTTC
CASSLVAGSSGANVLTF
>16|TRBV5-8|NA|TRBJ2-1|NA
TGTGCCAGCAGCTCCGGACAGAAGTTACCGCAAGTTCTGCAGTTCTTC
CASSSGQKLPQVLQFF
>12|TRBV14|TRBD1|TRBJ1-2|NA
TGTGCCAGCAGCCTGACAGGGTCTGGCTACACCTTC
CASSLTGSGYTF
>14|TRBV28|NA|TRBJ2-6|NA
TGTGCCAGCATCGGTTTCTCTGGGGCCAACGTCCTGACTTTC
CASIGFSGANVLTF
>14|TRBV27|TRBD2|TRBJ2-5|NA
TGTGCCAGCAGGACATCGGGGGGAACGGAGACCCAGTACTTC
CASRTSGGTETQYF
>13|TRBV2|TRBD1|TRBJ1-1|NA
TGTGCCAGCAGCGCGGGACAGGGGAGAAAAGCTTTCTTT
CASSAGQGRKAFF
>15|TRBV4-2|NA|TRBJ2-7|NA
TGTGCCAGCAGCCAAGATTATGCGATTAACTACGAGCAGTACTTC
CASSQDYAINYEQYF
>13|TRBV10-3|NA|TRBJ1-3|once
TGTGCCATCTCCCAGTACGCCGGAAACACCATATATTTT
CAISQYAGNTIYF
>17|TRBV5-4|TRBD2|TRBJ2-1|NA
TGTGCCAGCAGCTTCTCGGGGGGGCGCAGCTCCTACAATGAGCAGTTCTTC
CASSFSGGRSSYNEQFF
>15|TRBV6-1|TRBD1|TRBJ2-7|NA
TGTGCCAGCACGGGTGGGGGACAGGGGAAGATCGAGCAGTACTTC
CASTGGGQGKIEQYF
>14|TRBV27|NA|TRBJ2-2|NA
TGTGCCAGCAGTTTATCCTGGAACACCGGGGAGCTGTTTTTT
CASSLSWNTGELFF
>14|TRBV7-6|TRBD2|TRBJ2-3|NA
TGTGCCAGCAGCTACATGACTAGCCCAGATACGCAGTATTTT
CASSYMTSPDTQYF
>14|TRBV19|NA|TRBJ1-5|NA
TGTGCCAGTAGTATATGGTCAGTTGATAAGCCCCAGCATTTT
CASSIWSVDKPQHF
>14|TRBV11-2|NA|TRBJ1-3|once
TGTGCCAGCAGCTTGACAGACGCTGGAAACACCATATATTTT
CASSLTDAGNTIYF
>13|TRBV14|NA|TRBJ2-2|NA
TGTGCCAGCAGCCAGTCAGGAACCGGGGAGCTGTTTTTT
CASSQSGTGELFF